This T cell receptor beta chain was captured by sequencing in a study of blood T cell repertoires in COVID-19. Germline CDR1 LGHNA, CDR2 YNFKEQ. There are 14 residues in the CDR3. The V end lost 0 bases, the J end lost 6 bases, and 9 bases lay between the germline ends. In the original processing: Scientists estimated how many nucleated cells there were by amplifying reference gene primers. Using immunoSEQ multiplex PCR, the repertoire was profiled, and TCRdb retains in-frame clones only, with some absent. The V and J calls and clone size were taken over from that table, and D and trimming were inferred from the DNA. Of approximately 140,000 clones in the sample, 65% to 90% are singletons; the top ten hold 2.5% to 4%.

The specimen was peripheral blood. This rearrangement joins TRBV4-2 to TRBJ2-1; D is perhaps TRBD1 (6 bases). The receptor was derived from a man aged 65-85 years with acute or convalescent COVID-19. The CDR3 DNA reads TGTGCCAGCAGCCAAGAACTACAGGGCAATGAGCAGTTCTTC. Its protein is CASSQELQGNEQFF.